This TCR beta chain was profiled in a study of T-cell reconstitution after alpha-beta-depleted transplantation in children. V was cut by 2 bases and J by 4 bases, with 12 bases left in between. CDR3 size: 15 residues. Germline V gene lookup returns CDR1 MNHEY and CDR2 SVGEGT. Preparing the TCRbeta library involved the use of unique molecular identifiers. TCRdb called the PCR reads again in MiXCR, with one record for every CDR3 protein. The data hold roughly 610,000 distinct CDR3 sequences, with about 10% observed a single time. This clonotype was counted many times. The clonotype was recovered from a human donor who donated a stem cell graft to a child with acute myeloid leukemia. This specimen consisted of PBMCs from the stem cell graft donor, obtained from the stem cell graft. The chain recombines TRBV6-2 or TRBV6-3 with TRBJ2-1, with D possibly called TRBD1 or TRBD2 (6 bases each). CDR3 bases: TGTGCCAGCAGTTACCCACGGGGGCAGTACAATGAGCAGTTCTTC. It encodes CASSYPRGQYNEQFF.